A single sample is the source of the 17 T cell receptor beta chains below, sequenced in a study of T cell repertoires in aging, cancer and after chemotherapy. Amplification of TCR beta used genomic DNA extracted from peripheral blood. TRB rearrangements spanning V, D and J were amplified using mixed TRB-A/B primers. TCRdb itself ran the multiplex PCR reads through MiXCR, one entry per CDR3 protein. The data hold roughly 2,300 distinct CDR3 sequences, with 30% to 35% observed a single time. Sequenced input: blood. The receptors stem from a human donor with a solid tumor.

This clonotype turned up a few times. The V gene is TRBV27, the J gene TRBJ2-1, with D unresolved. Looked up from germline, CDR1 is MNHEY and CDR2 is SMNVEV (reference sequence). V gave up 0 bases and J gave up 8 bases, with 11 bases separating them. This CDR3 is built from 14 residues. The CDR3 coding sequence is TGTGCCAGCAGTTTATCCCGAGCCGGGTATGAGCAGTTCTTC. This sequence encodes CASSLSRAGYEQFF.

This chain connects TRBV6-5 to TRBJ2-5; 7 bases line up with TRBD2. Germline CDR1 reads MNHEY; CDR2 reads SVGAGI. The CDR3 extends over 15 amino acids. The V segment lost 5 bases and the J segment 1 base; nucleotides outside the gene matches: 7. As DNA, the CDR3 is TGTGCCAGCAGTACGGGGGTAGCGGGCCAAGAGACCCAGTACTTC. Protein sequence: CASSTGVAGQETQYF.

This clonotype qualifies as large (0.1 to 1%). J is TRBJ1-2 and V is TRBV29-1; possibly TRBD1 for D (6 bases). There are 13 residues in the CDR3. The ends were cut back, 6 bases at V and 7 bases at J, with 18 bases in the middle. Per germline, CDR1 SQVTM and CDR2 ANQGSEA. The DNA for the CDR3 is TGCAGCGTCAGACAGGACCTAAGGGGTGGCTACACCTTC. As protein: CSVRQDLRGGYTF.

This chain links TRBV6-1 with TRBJ1-1, with D uncertain. The CDR3 is 13 residues long. V was trimmed by 2 bases and J by 7 bases, leaving 11 bases between them. CDR1 is MNHNS, CDR2 SASEGT, per germline. Here the CDR3 reads CASSEWAPGEAFF. CDR3 DNA: TGTGCCAGCAGTGAATGGGCACCAGGTGAAGCTTTCTTT.

This clonotype was seen a few times. V usage is TRBV15 and J usage is TRBJ1-1; tentative D call: TRBD1 (5 bases). This CDR3 has 16 amino acids. CDR1 and CDR2 from the germline V gene are LNHNV and YYDKDF (reference sequence). The V and J ends lost 5 bases and 0 bases respectively, with 16 bases between them. CDR3 amino acids: CATSLGVAAMNTEAFF. CDR3 coding DNA: TGTGCCACCAGCCTAGGGGTTGCGGCGATGAACACTGAAGCTTTCTTT. The full variable domain, completed using reference TRBV15 and TRBJ1-1, is DAMVIQNPRYQVTQFGKPVTLSCSQTLNHNVMYWYQQKSSQAPKLLFHYYDKDFNNEADTPDNFQSRRPNTSFCFLDIRSPGLGDTAMYLCATSLGVAAMNTEAFFGQGTRLTVV.

This clonotype is labeled as large. This chain uses TRBV29-1 with TRBJ1-2; 9 bases map to TRBD1. The CDR3 has 14 residues. Germline V gene sequence: CDR1 SQVTM, CDR2 ANQGSEA. V was pared by 3 bases and J by 8 bases, with 10 bases of the junction left unmatched. The CDR3 nucleotides are TGCAGCGTTGATGGTCGGGGACAGGGTTTAGGCTACACCTTC. Its translation is CSVDGRGQGLGYTF.

There are a few counts of this clonotype. The V call is TRBV7-6, the J call TRBJ1-1; 10 bases agree with TRBD1. Germline CDR1 SGHVS, CDR2 FNYEAQ. Unmatched junction bases numbered 3, after V lost 5 bases and J lost 6 bases. This CDR3 has 13 amino acids. CDR3 loop: CASSLGQGAEAFF. DNA of the CDR3: TGTGCCAGCAGCCTTGGACAGGGGGCTGAAGCTTTCTTT. The variable domain in full, completed from reference TRBV7-6 and TRBJ1-1, reads GAGVSQSPRYKVTKRGQDVALRCDPISGHVSLYWYRQALGQGPEFLTYFNYEAQQDKSGLPNDRFSAERPEGSISTLTIQRTEQRDSAMYRCASSLGQGAEAFFGQGTRLTVV.

The rearrangement links TRBV19 to TRBJ1-2; 7 bases line up with TRBD1. The J segment lost 1 base and the V segment lost 4 bases, leaving 6 bases of the junction unmatched. Germline V CDR1 and CDR2: LNHDA, SQIVND (reference sequence). This CDR3 comprises 15 residues. The chain's CDR3 is CASSRGGQLNYGYTF. CDR3 bases: TGTGCCAGTAGTAGGGGGGGACAGCTTAACTATGGCTACACCTTC.

This clonotype is medium-sized by share. The chain employs TRBV30 and TRBJ1-3; no reliable D call. Trimming pared 2 bases from V and 4 bases from J, leaving 9 bases between. CDR1 and CDR2 from the germline V gene are GTSNPN and SVGIG (reference sequence). The CDR3 totals 13 residues. The CDR3 DNA reads TGTGCCTGGAGTTGGGTGAGCGGAAACACCATATATTTT. Translated, it gives CAWSWVSGNTIYF. The complete variable domain, with remaining parts taken from reference TRBV30 and TRBJ1-3, reads SQTIHQWPATLVQPVGSPLSLECTVEGTSNPNLYWYRQAAGRGLQLLFYSVGIGQISSEVPQNLSASRPQDRQFILSSKKLLLSDSGFYLCAWSWVSGNTIYFGEGSWLTVV.

The sample holds a few counts of this clonotype. The chain uses TRBV7-2 and TRBJ1-5; TRBD1 might be the D (5 bases). The CDR3 totals 15 residues. Germline lookup yields CDR1 SGHTA and CDR2 FQGNSA. The V end lost 6 bases, the J end lost 7 bases, and 19 bases lay between the germline ends. This CDR3 reads CASSSRGGYLQPQHF. CDR3 in DNA: TGTGCCAGCAGTAGCCGCGGGGGGTATTTACAGCCCCAGCATTTT.

This clonotype came up a few times. The V call is TRBV5-1, the J call TRBJ2-7, with a tentative D call TRBD1 (6 bases). Germline V gene sequence: CDR1 SGHRS, CDR2 YFSETQ. The CDR3 is 12 residues long. V was cut by 4 bases and J by 5 bases, with 10 bases left in between. The CDR3 reads CASSLGHNEQYF. The CDR3 DNA reads TGCGCCAGCAGCCTGGGACATAACGAGCAGTACTTC.

By sample share, this clonotype is medium-sized. This chain connects TRBV30 to TRBJ2-5; D unresolved. Trimming took 3 bases from V and 4 from J, leaving 9 bases between them. There are 12 residues in the CDR3. CDR1 GTSNPN and CDR2 SVGIG come from the germline V gene (reference sequence). The CDR3: CAWRTPPETQYF. The DNA of the CDR3 is TGTGCCTGGAGAACCCCCCCAGAGACCCAGTACTTC.

The genes are TRBV5-1 and TRBJ1-1, with D possibly TRBD1 on 6 matching bases. The CDR3 loop spans 14 amino acids. Trimming cost V 0 bases and J 4 bases, with 10 bases left between them. Germline V gives CDR1 SGHRS, CDR2 YFSETQ. CDR3 bases: TGCGCCAGCAGCTTGGAAGGGGGATCCACTGAAGCTTTCTTT. This sequence encodes CASSLEGGSTEAFF.

This clonotype was observed a few times. This chain links TRBV29-1 with TRBJ1-1; 9 positions match TRBD1. V lost 6 bases and J lost 3; bases outside the gene matches: 8. The CDR3 spans 14 residues. The V gene's germline CDR1 is SQVTM and CDR2 ANQGSEA. This CDR3 is CSVGTGPSDTEAFF. The CDR3 DNA reads TGCAGCGTGGGGACAGGGCCCTCGGACACTGAAGCTTTCTTT.

This clonotype was counted only a few times. The V call is TRBV7-6, the J call TRBJ1-1; no reliable D call. The CDR3 has 15 amino acids. Trimming shortened V by 1 base and J by 5 bases, and 14 bases separated the two germline ends. Germline-derived CDR1 and CDR2 are SGHVS and FNYEAQ. CDR3 loop: CASSLDPPPRTEAFF. In DNA form, the CDR3 reads TGTGCCAGCAGCTTAGACCCTCCACCGCGGACTGAAGCTTTCTTT.

This clonotype showed up just once. The J gene is TRBJ1-4, the V gene TRBV6-5; TRBD1 matches 11 bases. V gave up 5 bases and J gave up 8 bases; unmatched junction bases: 4. Looked up from germline, CDR1 is MNHEY and CDR2 is SVGAGI. CDR3 length: 14 amino acids. The CDR3: CASSGQGAEEKLFF. In DNA form, the CDR3 reads TGTGCCAGCAGTGGACAGGGGGCCGAGGAAAAACTGTTTTTT.

The V and J genes are TRBV19 and TRBJ1-1; D unclear. The germline CDR1 and CDR2 sequences are LNHDA and SQIVND (reference sequence). This CDR3 has 13 residues. V lost 5 bases, J lost 4 bases, and 11 bases lay in between. This CDR3 reads CASSWGEGTEAFF. The CDR3 DNA sequence: TGTGCCAGTAGTTGGGGTGAGGGCACTGAAGCTTTCTTT.